This TCR beta chain is from a study of blood T cell repertoires in COVID-19. Authors' data handling: Scientists estimated how many nucleated cells there were by amplifying reference gene primers. Produced via immunoSEQ multiplex PCR; TCRdb's table is partial and in-frame only. V, J and clone size reflect that table, while D and trimming were determined from the DNA. The repertoire holds approximately 270,000 clones, with approximately 83% as singletons. The CDR3 is 16 amino acids. V lost 0 bases to trimming and J lost 0 bases; unmatched junction nucleotides: 3. Germline V gives CDR1 SGDLS, CDR2 YYNGEE. In Cohort 3, a recovered donor had either two negative PCRs, clearance, or symptom resolution.

J is TRBJ2-1 and V is TRBV9, with 7 bases aligning to TRBD2. Material for sequencing was PBMCs or T cells enriched from blood (not recorded which). This receptor was obtained from a woman aged 45-65 years who had recovered from COVID-19. In nucleotides, the CDR3 is TGTGCCAGCAGCGTAGAAGGCGGGAGCTCCTACAATGAGCAGTTCTTC. The encoded protein is CASSVEGGSSYNEQFF.